This TCR beta chain originates from a study of draining lymph node invasion in breast cancer (dated by TCRdb to about 2020). General notes on the study: Metastasis in lymph nodes was diagnosed using histology and cytokeratin immunohistochemistry and was confirmed with EpCAM/CD45 flow cytometry. In a separate targeted assay, sorted memory regulatory T cells and memory conventional CD4 T cells were compared across breast cancer tissues by bulk TCR-beta CDR3 sequencing. Each patient contributed matched non-invaded and tumor-invaded tumor-draining lymph nodes plus the primary tumor, profiled for both Treg and Tconv subsets. In the separate targeted TCR sequencing, lymph nodes from 5 or 6 patients were covered, and primary tumors were sequenced for three of those patients. Summary of the overall study and its limitations: The data could not resolve whether Treg conversion took place in a given organ or whether converted Tregs recirculated between nodes and tumor. Tracking of the top-100 tumor clones could be carried out in just a couple of patients. Across all tissues in the targeted TCR-seq data, Tregs appeared to be more clonally expanded than Tconvs, and both subsets showed lower diversity in tumor than in lymph nodes. Some of the top 100 tumor clones were detected in invaded and non-invaded nodes, and this detection was taken to suggest recirculation between tumor and draining nodes. TCRs shared between the Treg and Tconv subsets were viewed as suggestive of, but not proof of, a common clonal origin. In each tissue, about 13-22% of Treg TCRs were also present in Tconvs, a finding interpreted as suggesting peripheral induction of Tregs.

Libraries were built with bulk RNA-seq. The sample was run on an Illumina HiSeq 2500. The paper's data handling went like this. For the separate targeted TCR-seq dataset, CDR3 sequences were extracted and quantified from raw reads using MiXCR version 2.1.5 with default parameters. Each TCR-beta clone in the separate targeted TCR-seq dataset was defined by the V gene, J gene and CDR3 sequence taken together. The separate targeted TCR-seq dataset was filtered by first dropping clones with fewer than three counts and then keeping only the 90% most strongly expressed clones in each sample. In the separate targeted TCR-seq dataset, Treg-Tconv overlap was computed as shared clones divided by total Treg clones per tissue, times 100. The public reads were reprocessed in TCRdb via fastp at Q25 and MiXCR, keeping in-frame beta chains. Under each unique CDR3 protein, matching rows form one entry showing the most common genes and DNA. Here the V and J calls rest on TCRdb's processing, not on the authors' analysis. The sample table holds around 1,200 distinct CDR3 sequences, of which roughly 61% were seen once. More than 9% of the sample is held by the ten biggest clonotypes.

CDR1 and CDR2, per the germline V gene, are SGHAT and FQNNGV. Ends trimmed: V by 3 bases, J by 1 base; bases unmatched to a gene: 2. Including the terminal cysteine and phenylalanine, the CDR3 comprises 15 residues. Only the CDR3 DNA stays, 45 bases, in frame from base 1. Memory regulatory T cells were sorted as CD4+ CD45RA- CD25high cells. Each tumor-draining lymph node was classified as non-invaded if metastatic tumor cells were absent and as invaded if metastatic tumor cells were present. Before staining and sorting, a Miltenyi Pan T Cell isolation kit was used to pre-enrich the T cells. Immunohistochemistry for estrogen receptor, progesterone receptor, HER2 and Ki-67 was used to characterize primary tumors. Within a few hours after surgery, the fresh surgical tissue was processed by cutting it into small fragments. Tissue fragments were enzymatically digested with Liberase TL plus DNase for over 15 minutes and filtered through a 40-micrometer strainer. After DAPI live/dead staining, cells were sorted on a BD FACS Aria II at 98-99% purity. Sorted cells were lysed in TCL buffer, and RNA was purified using a Norgen Single Cell RNA purification kit that included DNase treatment.

This clonotype was counted only a few times. The antigen this receptor binds is unknown. Base qualities are not at hand, and no much larger clone is one base apart. Material: sorted memory Tregs from a lymph node. In light of the paper, this sample's cell subset or site label describes: CD45RA-negative sorted CD4+ T cells (memory Tconv or effector/memory Treg). The source of this sequence is a female donor with luminal breast cancer. The chain uses TRBV11-2 and TRBJ2-3; TRBD2 aligns with 9 central bases. The nucleotides read TGTGCCAGCAGCTTGTCTAGCGGGGGCACAGATACGCAGTATTTT. This yields the protein CASSLSSGGTDTQYF.